This TCR beta chain was sequenced during a study of T cells in Graves' hyperthyroidism and ophthalmopathy. The CDR3 contains 14 residues. The V and J ends lost 4 bases and 5 bases, in that order; junction bases with no gene match: 8. CDR1 is SGHRS and CDR2 is YFSETQ in the germline V gene. Amplification of TCR beta CDR3 regions used RNA as the template. Carried out on the TCR CDR3, a first-round RT-PCR used the HTBI primer set. TCRdb reprocessed the multiplex PCR reads with MiXCR, giving one entry per CDR3 protein. This repertoire shows about 520,000 distinct CDR3 sequences, 24% found once; its top ten account for approximately 10%. Patients with ophthalmopathy all had a Clinical Activity Score of at least 3, a NOSPECS grade of at least 4 and duration under 3 months.

Sequencing was done on a sample of blood. The source of this sequence is a woman aged 30 to 39 with Graves' ophthalmopathy. The rearrangement links TRBV5-1 to TRBJ1-2; 7 bases match TRBD1. CDR3 in amino acids: CASSQETGSYGYTF. The CDR3 DNA follows: TGCGCCAGCAGCCAAGAGACAGGGTCGTATGGCTACACCTTC.